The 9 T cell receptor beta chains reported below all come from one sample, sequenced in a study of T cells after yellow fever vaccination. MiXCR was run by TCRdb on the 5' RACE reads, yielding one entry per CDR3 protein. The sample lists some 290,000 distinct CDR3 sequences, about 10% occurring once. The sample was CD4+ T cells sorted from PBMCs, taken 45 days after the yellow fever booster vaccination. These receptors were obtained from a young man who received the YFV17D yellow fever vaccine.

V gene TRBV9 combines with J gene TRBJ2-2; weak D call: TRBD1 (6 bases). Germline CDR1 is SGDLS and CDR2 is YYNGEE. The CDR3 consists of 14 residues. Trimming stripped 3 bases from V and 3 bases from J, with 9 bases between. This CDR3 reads CASSGGQHTGELFF. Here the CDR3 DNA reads TGTGCCAGCAGCGGAGGACAGCACACCGGGGAGCTGTTTTTT.

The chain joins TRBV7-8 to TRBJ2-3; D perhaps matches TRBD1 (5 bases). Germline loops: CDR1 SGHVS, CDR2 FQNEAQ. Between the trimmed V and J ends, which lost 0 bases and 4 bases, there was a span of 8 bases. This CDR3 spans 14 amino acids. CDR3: CASSLAQGPDTQYF. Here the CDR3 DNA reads TGTGCCAGCAGCTTAGCCCAGGGCCCAGATACGCAGTATTTT.

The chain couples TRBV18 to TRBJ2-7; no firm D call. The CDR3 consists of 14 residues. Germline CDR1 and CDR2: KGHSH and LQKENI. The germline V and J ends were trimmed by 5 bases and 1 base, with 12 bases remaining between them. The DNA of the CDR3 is TGTGCCAGCTCAGATAGTCTGGGATCCTACGAGCAGTACGTC. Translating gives CASSDSLGSYEQYV.

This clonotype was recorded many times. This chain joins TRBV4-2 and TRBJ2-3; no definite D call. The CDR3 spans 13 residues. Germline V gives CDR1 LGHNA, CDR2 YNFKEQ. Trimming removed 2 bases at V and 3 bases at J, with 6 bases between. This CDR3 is CASSQPGTDTQYF. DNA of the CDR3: TGTGCCAGCAGCCAACCTGGGACAGATACGCAGTATTTT.

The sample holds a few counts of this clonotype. The CDR3 protein is CSASQSTGQGQPQHF. DNA of the CDR3: TGCAGTGCTAGCCAATCGACAGGGCAGGGTCAGCCCCAGCATTTT. The chain employs TRBV20-1 and TRBJ1-5; 7 positions agree with TRBD1. Germline CDR1 is DFQATT and CDR2 is SNEGSKA (reference sequence). V was clipped by 3 bases and J by 6 bases; unmatched bases: 11. The length of the CDR3 is 15 residues.

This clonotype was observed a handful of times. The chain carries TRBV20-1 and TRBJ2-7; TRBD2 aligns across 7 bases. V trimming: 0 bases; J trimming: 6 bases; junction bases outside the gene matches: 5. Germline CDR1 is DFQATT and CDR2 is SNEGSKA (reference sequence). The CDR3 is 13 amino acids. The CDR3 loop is CSAREKGGIEQYF. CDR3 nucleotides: TGCAGTGCTAGAGAAAAGGGAGGGATCGAGCAGTACTTC.

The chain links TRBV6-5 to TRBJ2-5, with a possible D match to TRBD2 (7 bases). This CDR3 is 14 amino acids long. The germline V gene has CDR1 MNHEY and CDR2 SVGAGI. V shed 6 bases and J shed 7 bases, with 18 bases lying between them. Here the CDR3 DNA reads TGTGCCAGCAGCCGCGGGGGCTCCGCGTGGACCCAGTACTTC. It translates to CASSRGGSAWTQYF.

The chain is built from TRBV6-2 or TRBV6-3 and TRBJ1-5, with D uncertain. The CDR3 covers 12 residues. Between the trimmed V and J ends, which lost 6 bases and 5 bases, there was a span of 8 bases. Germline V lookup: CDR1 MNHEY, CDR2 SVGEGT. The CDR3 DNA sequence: TGTGCCAGCAGCAACCCTGATCAGCCCCAGCATTTT. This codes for CASSNPDQPQHF.

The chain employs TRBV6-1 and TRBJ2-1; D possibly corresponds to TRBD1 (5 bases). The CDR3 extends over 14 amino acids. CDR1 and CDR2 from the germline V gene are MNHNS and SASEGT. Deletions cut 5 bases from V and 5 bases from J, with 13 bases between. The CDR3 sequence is CASSLIKQDNEQFF. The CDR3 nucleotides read TGTGCCAGCAGTCTTATAAAACAGGACAATGAGCAGTTCTTC.